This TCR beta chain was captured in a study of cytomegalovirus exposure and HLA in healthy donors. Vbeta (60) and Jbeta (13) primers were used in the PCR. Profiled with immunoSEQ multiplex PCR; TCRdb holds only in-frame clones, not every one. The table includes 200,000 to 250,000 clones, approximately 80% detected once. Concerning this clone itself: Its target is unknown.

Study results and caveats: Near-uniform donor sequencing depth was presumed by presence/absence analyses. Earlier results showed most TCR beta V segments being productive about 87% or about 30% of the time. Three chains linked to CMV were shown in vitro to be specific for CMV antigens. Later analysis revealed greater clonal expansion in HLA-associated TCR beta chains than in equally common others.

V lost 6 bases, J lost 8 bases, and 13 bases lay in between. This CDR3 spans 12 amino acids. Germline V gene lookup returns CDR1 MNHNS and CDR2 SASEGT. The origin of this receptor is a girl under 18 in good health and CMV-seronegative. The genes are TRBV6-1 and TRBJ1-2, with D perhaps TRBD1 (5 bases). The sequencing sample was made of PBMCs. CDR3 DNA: TGTGCCAGCAGCCCAGGGCTAAGGGGCTACACCTTC. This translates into CASSPGLRGYTF.